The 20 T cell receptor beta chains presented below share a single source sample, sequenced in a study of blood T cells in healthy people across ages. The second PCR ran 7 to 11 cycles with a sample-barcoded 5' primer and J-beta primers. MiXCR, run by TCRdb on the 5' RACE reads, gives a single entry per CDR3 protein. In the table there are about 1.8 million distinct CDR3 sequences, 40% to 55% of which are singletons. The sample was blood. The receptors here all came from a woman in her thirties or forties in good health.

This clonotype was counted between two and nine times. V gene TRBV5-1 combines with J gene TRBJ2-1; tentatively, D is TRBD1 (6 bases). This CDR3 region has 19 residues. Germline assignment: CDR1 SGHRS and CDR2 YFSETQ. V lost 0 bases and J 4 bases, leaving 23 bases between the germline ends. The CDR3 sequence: CASSLGFQNGGPIYNEQFF. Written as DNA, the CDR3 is TGCGCCAGCAGCTTGGGATTCCAGAATGGGGGCCCGATTTACAATGAGCAGTTCTTC.

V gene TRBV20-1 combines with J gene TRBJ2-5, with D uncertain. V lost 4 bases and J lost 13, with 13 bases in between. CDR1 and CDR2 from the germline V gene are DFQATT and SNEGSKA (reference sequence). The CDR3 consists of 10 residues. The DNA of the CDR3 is TGCAGTGCTAACCCGGACGCTCGGTACTTC. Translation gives CSANPDARYF.

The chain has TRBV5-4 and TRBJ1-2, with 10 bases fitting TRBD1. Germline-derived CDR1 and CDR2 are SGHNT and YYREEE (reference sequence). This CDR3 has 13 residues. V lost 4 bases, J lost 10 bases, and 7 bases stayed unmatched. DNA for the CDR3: TGTGCCAGCAGCAACAGACAGGGGGCAGACTACACCTTC. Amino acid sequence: CASSNRQGADYTF.

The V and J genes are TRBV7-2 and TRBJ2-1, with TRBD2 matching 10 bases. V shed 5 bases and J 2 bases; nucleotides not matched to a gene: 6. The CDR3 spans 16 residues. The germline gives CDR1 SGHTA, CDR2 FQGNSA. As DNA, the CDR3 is TGTGCCAGCAGCCGGTGGACTAGCGGCACCTACAATGAGCAGTTCTTC. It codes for CASSRWTSGTYNEQFF.

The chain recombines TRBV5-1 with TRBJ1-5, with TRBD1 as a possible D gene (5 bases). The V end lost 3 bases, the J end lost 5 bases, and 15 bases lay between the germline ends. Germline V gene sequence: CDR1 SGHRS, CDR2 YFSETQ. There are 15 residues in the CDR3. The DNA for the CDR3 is TGCGCCAGCAGCTGGAGCGGGACCCCGGATCAGCCCCAGCATTTT. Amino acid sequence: CASSWSGTPDQPQHF.

For the CDR3, the DNA is TGTGCCAGCACTGGGGGGAGGACAGATACGCAGTATTTT. Amino acid sequence: CASTGGRTDTQYF. V usage is TRBV27 and J usage is TRBJ2-3; TRBD2 might be the D (6 bases). CDR1 and CDR2 from the germline V gene are MNHEY and SMNVEV (reference sequence). Trimming took 7 bases from V and 3 from J, leaving 11 bases between them. The CDR3 is made up of 13 amino acids.

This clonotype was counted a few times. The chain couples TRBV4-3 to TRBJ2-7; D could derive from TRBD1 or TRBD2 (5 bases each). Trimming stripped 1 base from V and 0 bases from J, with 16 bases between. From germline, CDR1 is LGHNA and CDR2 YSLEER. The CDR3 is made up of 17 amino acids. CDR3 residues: CASSQVPSGTYSYEQYF. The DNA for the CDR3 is TGCGCCAGCAGCCAAGTCCCTTCCGGGACCTACTCCTACGAGCAGTACTTC.

CDR3 loop: CASRGQGEYGYTF. The CDR3, as DNA: TGTGCCAGCAGGGGACAGGGAGAATATGGCTACACCTTC. The chain combines TRBV27 with TRBJ1-2; 9 nucleotides line up with TRBD1. From germline, CDR1 is MNHEY and CDR2 SMNVEV (reference sequence). V was pared by 6 bases and J by 5 bases, with 4 bases of the junction left unmatched. The CDR3 extends over 13 amino acids.

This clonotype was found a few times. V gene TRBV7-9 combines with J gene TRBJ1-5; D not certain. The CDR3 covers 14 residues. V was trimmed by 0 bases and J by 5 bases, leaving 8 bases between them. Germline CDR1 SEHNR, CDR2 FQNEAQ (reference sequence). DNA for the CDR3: TGTGCCAGCAGCTTAGCCGGGATACATCAGCCCCAGCATTTT. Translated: CASSLAGIHQPQHF. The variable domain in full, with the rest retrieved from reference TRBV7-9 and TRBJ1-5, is DTGVSQNPRHKITKRGQNVTFRCDPISEHNRLYWYRQTLGQGPEFLTYFQNEAQLEKSRLLSDRFSAERPKGSFSTLEIQRTEQGDSAMYLCASSLAGIHQPQHFGDGTRLSIL.

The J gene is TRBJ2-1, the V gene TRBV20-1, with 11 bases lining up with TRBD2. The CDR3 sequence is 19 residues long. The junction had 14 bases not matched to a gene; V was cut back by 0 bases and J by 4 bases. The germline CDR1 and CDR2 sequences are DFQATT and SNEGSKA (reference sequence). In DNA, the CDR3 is TGCAGTGCTAGAGAGTTTTTAGGCCCTAGCGGGGGGCAATACAATGAGCAGTTCTTC. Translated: CSAREFLGPSGGQYNEQFF.

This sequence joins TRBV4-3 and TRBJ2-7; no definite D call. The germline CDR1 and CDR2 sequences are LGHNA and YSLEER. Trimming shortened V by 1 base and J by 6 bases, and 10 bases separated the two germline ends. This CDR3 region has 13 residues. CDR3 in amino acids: CASSQGLRREQYF. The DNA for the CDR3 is TGCGCCAGCAGCCAAGGCCTCCGGCGCGAGCAGTACTTC.

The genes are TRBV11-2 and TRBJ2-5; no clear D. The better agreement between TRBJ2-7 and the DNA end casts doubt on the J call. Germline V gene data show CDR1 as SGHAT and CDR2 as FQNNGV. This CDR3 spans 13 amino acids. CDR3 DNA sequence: TGTGCCAGCAGCTTTTTACTCGGCTACGAGCAGTACTTC. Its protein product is CASSFLLGYEQYF.

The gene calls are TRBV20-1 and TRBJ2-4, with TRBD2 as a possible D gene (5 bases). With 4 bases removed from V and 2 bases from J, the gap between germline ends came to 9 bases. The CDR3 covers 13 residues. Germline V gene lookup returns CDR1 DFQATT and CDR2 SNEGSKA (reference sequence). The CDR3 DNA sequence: TGCAGTGCTACGAGGGATACCAAAAACATTCAGTACTTC. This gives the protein CSATRDTKNIQYF.

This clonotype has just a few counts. The CDR3 is CASSKGALNTEAFF. Here the CDR3 DNA reads TGTGCCAGTAGTAAGGGAGCCCTGAACACTGAAGCTTTCTTT. The chain links TRBV19 to TRBJ1-1; D gene unclear. This CDR3 has 14 residues. CDR1 and CDR2 from the germline V gene are LNHDA and SQIVND (reference sequence). V lost 4 bases, J lost 0 bases, and 9 bases lay in between.

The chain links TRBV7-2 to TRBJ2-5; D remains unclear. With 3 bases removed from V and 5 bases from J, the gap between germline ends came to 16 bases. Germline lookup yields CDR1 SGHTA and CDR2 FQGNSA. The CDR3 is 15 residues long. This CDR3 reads CASSFLSLRSETQYF. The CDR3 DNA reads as TGTGCCAGCAGCTTTCTTAGTTTGCGGAGCGAGACCCAGTACTTC.

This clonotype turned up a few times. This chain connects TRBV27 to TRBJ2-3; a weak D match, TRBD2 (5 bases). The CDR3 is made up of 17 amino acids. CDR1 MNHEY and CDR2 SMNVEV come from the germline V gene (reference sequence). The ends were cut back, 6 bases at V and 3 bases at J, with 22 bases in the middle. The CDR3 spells CASRHGVGLPATDTQYF. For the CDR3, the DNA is TGTGCCAGCAGGCACGGAGTAGGACTCCCTGCTACAGATACGCAGTATTTT.

The CDR3 DNA reads as TGTGCCAGCAGTTCTTGGGATCCGGGGGACTATGGCTACACCTTC. Encoded protein: CASSSWDPGDYGYTF. The chain carries TRBV6-2 or TRBV6-3 and TRBJ1-2; perhaps TRBD1 as D (5 bases). The CDR3 covers 15 residues. Trimming left V 4 bases short and J 3 bases short, with 15 bases between. The germline V gene encodes CDR1 MNHEY and CDR2 SVGEGT.

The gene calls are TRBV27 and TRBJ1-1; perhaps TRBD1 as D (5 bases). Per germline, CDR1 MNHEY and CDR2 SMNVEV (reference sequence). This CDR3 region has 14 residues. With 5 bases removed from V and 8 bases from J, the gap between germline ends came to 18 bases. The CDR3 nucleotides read TGTGCCAGCAGTCCCCCGGGACTGCCGAGGGAAGCTTTCTTT. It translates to CASSPPGLPREAFF.

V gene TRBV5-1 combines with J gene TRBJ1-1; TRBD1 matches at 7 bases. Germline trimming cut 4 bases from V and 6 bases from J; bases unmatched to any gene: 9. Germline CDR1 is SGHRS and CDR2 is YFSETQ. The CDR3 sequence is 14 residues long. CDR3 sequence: CASSAGDSAAEAFF. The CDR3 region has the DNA TGCGCCAGCAGCGCCGGGGACAGCGCCGCTGAAGCTTTCTTT. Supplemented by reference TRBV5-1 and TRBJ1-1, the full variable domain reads KAGVTQTPRYLIKTRGQQVTLSCSPISGHRSVSWYQQTPGQGLQFLFEYFSETQRNKGNFPGRFSGRQFSNSRSEMNVSTLELGDSALYLCASSAGDSAAEAFFGQGTRLTVV.

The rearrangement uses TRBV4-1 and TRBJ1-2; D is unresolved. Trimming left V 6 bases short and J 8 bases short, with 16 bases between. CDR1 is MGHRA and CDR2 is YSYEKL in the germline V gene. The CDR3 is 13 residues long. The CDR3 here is CASSRYPVTGYTF. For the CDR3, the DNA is TGCGCCAGCAGTCGATACCCAGTAACCGGCTACACCTTC.